This entry lists 10 T cell receptor beta chains sequenced from one sample in a study of T cells in Graves' hyperthyroidism and ophthalmopathy. It was RNA transcripts that yielded the amplified TCR beta CDR3 regions. Primed by the HTBI set, a first-round RT-PCR was run on the TCR CDR3. TCRdb reanalysed the multiplex PCR reads using MiXCR and keeps one entry per CDR3 protein. The sample has more than 20,000 distinct CDR3 sequences, 45% to 55% seen once. The sequenced sample was blood. The receptor set was obtained from a woman in her 40s with Graves' hyperthyroidism that later progressed to Graves' ophthalmopathy.

V gene TRBV20-1 combines with J gene TRBJ1-2; D ambiguous. Between the trimmed V and J ends, which lost 6 bases and 10 bases, there was a span of 15 bases. CDR3 length equals 11 residues. Germline V gene data show CDR1 as DFQATT and CDR2 as SNEGSKA (reference sequence). The DNA for the CDR3 is TGCAGTGCGAGCTTAGACACTGCCTACACCTTC. It is translated as CSASLDTAYTF.

Ten or more counts support this clonotype. The chain uses TRBV2 and TRBJ1-1; D is perhaps TRBD1 (6 bases). The CDR3 runs 14 residues. CDR1 is SNHLY and CDR2 is FYNNEI in the germline V gene. V lost 6 bases to trimming and J lost 1 base, with 12 bases between them. The CDR3 DNA is TGTGCCAGCAGGGGCGGGGGCCGGAACACTGAAGCTTTCTTT. This gives the protein CASRGGGRNTEAFF.

In regard to this clonotype: The DNA is omitted, as the CDR3 cannot be located on it reliably, and the CDR3 follows TCRdb's listing. The chain has TRBV2 and TRBJ2-3; TRBD1, the D gene given by the table, was not confirmed from the DNA. Germline V gene sequence: CDR1 SNHLY, CDR2 FYNNEI. The CDR3 is 21 residues long, ends included. The chain's CDR3 is CASRKGPGDGYTFGSGSTQYF.

In this sample, this clonotype turned up many times. This rearrangement joins TRBV11-2 to TRBJ2-7; D call uncertain. Germline V gives CDR1 SGHAT, CDR2 FQNNGV. The CDR3 contains 12 residues. V was clipped by 5 bases and J by 7 bases, with 12 bases between them. This CDR3 is CASSRSMVEQYF. CDR3 DNA: TGTGCCAGCAGCCGGTCCATGGTGGAGCAGTACTTC.

The genes are TRBV12-3 or TRBV12-4 and TRBJ2-6, with a possible D match to TRBD2 (6 bases). The V gene lost 3 bases and the J gene lost 4 bases, with 13 bases spanning the gap. The CDR3 runs to 16 residues. The CDR3 reads CASSLGGHSGANVLTF. For the CDR3, the DNA is TGTGCCAGCAGTTTGGGGGGTCACTCCGGGGCCAACGTCCTGACTTTC.

This clonotype is judged medium-sized. This chain uses TRBV11-2 with TRBJ2-5; no firm D call. With 1 base removed from V and 5 bases from J, the gap between germline ends came to 5 bases. This CDR3 is built from 12 residues. CDR1 and CDR2 (germline): SGHAT, FQNNGV. The CDR3 DNA is TGTGCCAGCAGCTTAGTAGGCGAGACCCAGTACTTC. The encoded protein is CASSLVGETQYF.

Remarks on this clonotype: It may be a read error: a sequence one base away is much more abundant. The V and J genes are TRBV4-1 and TRBJ2-5; D perhaps matches TRBD2 (7 bases). Germline V lookup: CDR1 MGHRA, CDR2 YSYEKL. This CDR3 contains 16 residues. The CDR3 sequence: CAGRRHGGGIQETQYF. The CDR3 DNA is TGCGCCGGCAGACGGCACGGCGGGGGCATACAAGAGACCCAGTACTTC.

This clonotype was seen just once. This chain links TRBV10-3 with TRBJ1-4; weak D call: TRBD1 (5 bases). Per the germline V gene, CDR1 is ENHRY and CDR2 is SYGVKD. The CDR3 sequence is 13 residues long. V was pared by 2 bases and J by 10 bases, with 11 bases between. The CDR3 reads CAISEGTKGKLFF. The CDR3 coding sequence is TGTGCCATCAGTGAGGGGACCAAAGGAAAACTGTTTTTT.

In its sample, this clonotype ranks as medium-sized (0.01 to 0.1%). V and J are TRBV25-1 and TRBJ2-7, with D unclear. The CDR3 is 15 residues long. With 1 base removed from V and 3 bases from J, the gap between germline ends came to 13 bases. CDR1 is MGHDK and CDR2 is SYGVNS in the germline V gene. CDR3 sequence: CASSESGFKGYEQYF. In nucleotides, the CDR3 is TGTGCCAGCAGTGAATCAGGATTCAAGGGCTACGAGCAGTACTTC.

Sample share makes this clonotype medium-sized. The chain employs TRBV20-1 and TRBJ2-3; 9 nucleotides match TRBD1. The germline CDR1 and CDR2 sequences are DFQATT and SNEGSKA (reference sequence). The ends lost 5 bases at V and 5 bases at J; junction bases unmatched: 11. This CDR3 spans 15 amino acids. CDR3 DNA sequence: TGCAGTGCTCATACCTCGACAGGGGGTGTAGATACGCAGTATTTT. Its translation: CSAHTSTGGVDTQYF.